Following are 12 T cell receptor beta chains from one sample sequenced in a study of cytomegalovirus exposure and HLA in healthy donors. Researchers ran the PCR with 60 Vbeta and 13 Jbeta primers. Only in-frame clones appear in the TCRdb table, and some are missing; sequencing was by immunoSEQ multiplex PCR. The sample yields 150,000 or so clones, over 70% seen once. Sequencing was done on a sample of PBMCs. The receptors derive from a man aged 25 to 40 in good health and CMV-seronegative.

V gene TRBV29-1 combines with J gene TRBJ2-3; TRBD2 aligns across 8 bases. The ends lost 4 bases at V and 0 bases at J; junction bases unmatched: 0. The CDR3 extends over 13 amino acids. Germline CDR1 SQVTM, CDR2 ANQGSEA. CDR3 in DNA: TGCAGCGTTGGACTAGCGAGCACAGATACGCAGTATTTT. It yields the protein CSVGLASTDTQYF.

The gene calls are TRBV5-1 and TRBJ1-5, with D possibly matching TRBD1 (5 bases). There are 15 residues in the CDR3. Deletions cut 4 bases from V and 6 bases from J, with 17 bases between. Germline CDR1 is SGHRS and CDR2 is YFSETQ. The CDR3 loop is CASSVGDGGGQPQHF. CDR3 in DNA: TGCGCCAGCAGCGTGGGGGACGGCGGGGGTCAGCCCCAGCATTTT.

The chain is built from TRBV6-5 and TRBJ2-1; the D gene is possibly TRBD2 (6 bases). The CDR3 loop spans 13 amino acids. V was clipped by 8 bases and J by 5 bases, with 13 bases between them. CDR1 is MNHEY and CDR2 is SVGAGI in the germline V gene. The CDR3 DNA reads as TGTGCCAGCCCCCCGACTAGAGACAATGAGCAGTTCTTC. Amino acids: CASPPTRDNEQFF.

The genes are TRBV7-6 and TRBJ2-7; D might be TRBD1 (5 bases). The CDR3 covers 13 residues. Per germline, CDR1 SGHVS and CDR2 FNYEAQ. Trimming took off 5 bases at V and 4 bases at J, with 12 bases between the two ends. This chain's CDR3 is CASSPQVEYEQYF. The CDR3 coding sequence is TGTGCCAGCAGCCCACAGGTGGAGTACGAGCAGTACTTC.

The chain employs TRBV7-2 and TRBJ2-1; 11 nucleotides line up with TRBD2. Per germline, CDR1 SGHTA and CDR2 FQGNSA. Unmatched junction bases numbered 11, after V lost 5 bases and J lost 5 bases. The CDR3 runs to 17 residues. The CDR3 reads CASSPSSGGRWNNEQFF. The CDR3 bases are TGTGCCAGCAGCCCTTCTAGCGGGGGGCGATGGAACAATGAGCAGTTCTTC.

CDR3 sequence (DNA): TGTGCCAGTAGTATAGCCCCCACAGGGGGCAACAGGGAAAAACTGTTTTTT. It specifies CASSIAPTGGNREKLFF. The J gene is TRBJ1-4, the V gene TRBV19; 9 nucleotides align to TRBD1. This CDR3 contains 17 residues. The germline V gene encodes CDR1 LNHDA and CDR2 SQIVND (reference sequence). Trimming at V came to 1 base and at J to 8 bases, leaving 11 bases not matched to a gene.

Regarding this clone: Different DNA sequences within this sample yield the same CDR3. The gene calls are TRBV19 and TRBJ1-5; maybe TRBD1 (5 bases). The CDR3 covers 15 residues. The germline V gene has CDR1 LNHDA and CDR2 SQIVND (reference sequence). V dropped 2 bases and J dropped 0 bases, with 8 bases sitting between them. CDR3: CASSIQGYSNQPQHF. The CDR3 DNA reads TGTGCCAGTAGTATACAGGGCTATAGCAATCAGCCCCAGCATTTT.

The rearrangement uses TRBV6-5 and TRBJ1-2; 9 positions agree with TRBD1. Looked up from germline, CDR1 is MNHEY and CDR2 is SVGAGI. CDR3 size: 14 residues. Losses at the gene ends were 1 base for V and 8 bases for J; bases not matched to a gene: 5. The CDR3 bases are TGTGCCAGCAGTTACTACAGGGGGCTGGGGGGCTACACCTTC. Its translation: CASSYYRGLGGYTF.

The chain has TRBV6-5 and TRBJ1-5; 9 nucleotides match TRBD1. CDR3 size: 15 residues. Germline-derived CDR1 and CDR2 are MNHEY and SVGAGI. Trimming took 6 bases from V and 5 from J; bases not matched to a gene: 8. The CDR3 protein is CASSPGTGIHQPQHF. The DNA of the CDR3 is TGTGCCAGCAGCCCCGGGACAGGGATACATCAGCCCCAGCATTTT.

The chain couples TRBV19 to TRBJ2-7; D possibly corresponds to TRBD2 (6 bases). The CDR3 loop spans 15 amino acids. V lost 3 bases to trimming and J lost 2 bases, with 14 bases between them. Per germline, CDR1 LNHDA and CDR2 SQIVND (reference sequence). The CDR3 protein is CASSITRGAPYEQYF. Written as DNA, the CDR3 is TGTGCCAGTAGTATCACACGCGGGGCGCCCTACGAGCAGTACTTC.

The chain carries TRBV19 and TRBJ1-4; the match to TRBD1 covers 8 bases. The ends lost 7 bases at V and 10 bases at J; junction bases unmatched: 8. Germline V gene data show CDR1 as LNHDA and CDR2 as SQIVND (reference sequence). The CDR3 is 13 residues long. The CDR3 is CASTGQGSRKLFF. In DNA, the CDR3 is TGTGCCAGTACCGGACAGGGTAGTCGAAAACTGTTTTTT.

This clone was detected only a few times. J is TRBJ2-3 and V is TRBV5-1, with a weak D call TRBD1 (5 bases). V was clipped by 1 base and J by 3 bases, with 9 bases between them. Germline V CDR1 and CDR2: SGHRS, YFSETQ. The CDR3 totals 14 residues. Written as DNA, the CDR3 is TGCGCCAGCAGCTTGATTGGACAAACAGATACGCAGTATTTT. The encoded protein is CASSLIGQTDTQYF.